Each of the 9 T cell receptor beta chains below was sequenced from the same sample in a study of T and B cells in COVID-19 patients. Each TRB amplification used roughly 250-550 ng of genomic DNA from blood. BIOMED2 TRB-A/B primer pools were used in multiplex TRB PCR. TCRdb reprocessed the multiplex PCR reads via MiXCR and lists one record per CDR3 protein. The sample has several thousand distinct CDR3 sequences; about 28% are singletons. The sequenced sample was blood. These receptors came from a human donor with active COVID-19.

This clonotype appeared a single time. The J gene is TRBJ1-4, the V gene TRBV6-5; TRBD1 aligns across 7 bases. CDR3 length equals 15 residues. Germline loops: CDR1 MNHEY, CDR2 SVGAGI. The trim removed 6 bases at V and 5 bases at J, leaving 9 bases unmatched. The CDR3 sequence is CASSRRQGGNEKLFF. In DNA form, the CDR3 reads TGTGCCAGCAGCCGTCGACAGGGAGGGAATGAAAAACTGTTTTTT.

The V gene is TRBV5-1, the J gene TRBJ2-1; D tentatively reads TRBD1 or TRBD2 (6 bases each). The CDR3 contains 16 residues. The ends were cut back, 0 bases at V and 4 bases at J, with 14 bases in the middle. The V gene's germline CDR1 is SGHRS and CDR2 YFSETQ. The CDR3 DNA sequence: TGCGCCAGCAGCTTGGAGGGGGTGGGACTTTACAATGAGCAGTTCTTC. Its translation: CASSLEGVGLYNEQFF.

This chain uses TRBV13 with TRBJ1-1, with a possible D match to TRBD1 (6 bases). CDR3 length: 13 amino acids. Trimming pared 6 bases from V and 0 bases from J, leaving 8 bases between. Germline assignment: CDR1 PRHDT and CDR2 FYEKMQ (reference sequence). The CDR3: CASSWDMNTEAFF. The CDR3 coding sequence is TGTGCCAGCAGTTGGGACATGAACACTGAAGCTTTCTTT.

The chain carries TRBV20-1 and TRBJ1-2; possible D gene TRBD1, 5 bases. The germline V gene has CDR1 DFQATT and CDR2 SNEGSKA (reference sequence). Trimming took off 3 bases at V and 4 bases at J, with 12 bases between the two ends. The CDR3 length is 13 residues. The CDR3 protein is CSASLTGLYGYTF. The CDR3 coding sequence is TGCAGTGCTAGCCTCACAGGACTCTATGGCTACACCTTC.

The chain has TRBV5-4 and TRBJ2-1, with 9 bases identical to TRBD2. Unmatched junction bases numbered 14, after V lost 0 bases and J lost 7 bases. CDR1 is SGHNT, CDR2 YYREEE, per germline (reference sequence). This CDR3 comprises 18 residues. The chain's CDR3 is CASSLDPFIAGGINEQFF. The CDR3 nucleotides are TGTGCCAGCAGCTTGGACCCTTTCATTGCGGGGGGGATAAATGAGCAGTTCTTC.

V gene TRBV28 combines with J gene TRBJ2-3; TRBD2 agrees at 10 bases. Germline V gives CDR1 MDHEN, CDR2 SYDVKM. The length of the CDR3 is 17 residues. Germline trimming cut 3 bases from V and 4 bases from J; bases unmatched to any gene: 10. The CDR3 DNA follows: TGTGCCAGCAGTTTGGGAGGAGCGGGGGGGCTAGCAGATACGCAGTATTTT. It encodes CASSLGGAGGLADTQYF.

This clonotype was seen only a few times. The V call is TRBV24-1, the J call TRBJ1-4; D is ambiguous. Deletions cut 4 bases from V and 11 bases from J, with 13 bases between. The CDR3 loop spans 13 amino acids. Per the germline V gene, CDR1 is KGHDR and CDR2 is SFDVKD. The CDR3 loop reads CATSETMAGKLFF. CDR3 nucleotides: TGTGCCACCAGTGAAACGATGGCGGGGAAACTGTTTTTT.

The CDR3 region is CRADGRLAGGSTDTQYF. CDR3 coding DNA: TGCAGAGCTGACGGCCGACTAGCGGGGGGTAGCACAGATACGCAGTATTTT. V and J are TRBV20-1 and TRBJ2-3, with 13 bases lining up with TRBD2. In germline, CDR1 is DFQATT, CDR2 SNEGSKA (reference sequence). The CDR3 has 17 amino acids.

By its share, this clonotype is medium-sized. The chain employs TRBV18 and TRBJ1-1; TRBD1 matches at 7 bases. The germline V gene has CDR1 KGHSH and CDR2 LQKENI. The CDR3 runs to 12 residues. The trim removed 4 bases at V and 5 bases at J, leaving 1 base unmatched. CDR3 amino acids: CASSRQGTEAFF. The CDR3 nucleotides are TGTGCCAGCTCACGACAGGGTACTGAAGCTTTCTTT. Looking up the rest from reference TRBV18 and TRBJ1-1 gives the full variable domain: NAGVMQNPRHLVRRRGQEARLRCSPMKGHSHVYWYRQLPEEGLKFMVYLQKENIIDESGMPKERFSAEFPKEGPSILRIQQVVRGDSAAYFCASSRQGTEAFFGQGTRLTVV.